This T cell receptor (beta chain) was documented in a study of T cells in Graves' hyperthyroidism and ophthalmopathy. Study at large: Peripheral blood was obtained at initial diagnosis, preceding any treatment.

Patients counted as stable if ophthalmopathy did not develop within 18 months. The CDR3 is 12 residues long. From germline, CDR1 is SQVTM and CDR2 ANQGSEA. The ends were cut back, 4 bases at V and 0 bases at J, with 4 bases in the middle. In regard to this clonotype: As yet, its antigen is unknown.

There were TCR beta CDR3 regions amplified from RNA transcripts. HTBI primers were the set used in a first-round RT-PCR of the TCR CDR3. TCRdb re-called the multiplex PCR reads with MiXCR, one entry per CDR3 protein. Found here are around 350,000 distinct CDR3 sequences, more than 20% of them singletons; the top ten hold around 79%. General study findings and limits: The blood repertoire included most of the expanded thyroid clonotypes above 0.001. In the analysis, a 13 V-J model separated ophthalmopathy from stable hyperthyroidism.

The origin of this receptor is a man aged 45 to 65 with Graves' hyperthyroidism. The genes are TRBV29-1 and TRBJ2-4; no clear D gene. What was sequenced was blood. This CDR3 is CSVAGAKNIQYF. CDR3 sequence (DNA): TGCAGCGTTGCCGGAGCCAAAAACATTCAGTACTTC.